This T cell receptor (beta chain) originates from a study of identical twins (dated by TCRdb to the mid-2010s). Context from the whole study: To test whether fetal clonotypes persist, the study used deep sequencing on TCR alpha and beta repertoires from monozygotic twins, unrelated adults of various ages, and cord blood. To rule out contamination, replicate twin experiments were performed at different times with different library preparation protocols. Points the paper makes about the study in general: Conclusions relied on cross-sectional statistical analysis, since the same donors could not be followed over many years. Zero-insertion analyses could be partly confounded by invariant T cells such as MAIT and iNKT, though diverse VJ usage argued against such confounding for most clonotypes. Compared with coincidental sharing between unrelated individuals, out-of-frame TCR alpha sequences shared between twins had an excess of sequences with low generation probability. In monozygotic twins, recombination models systematically underestimated out-of-frame TCR alpha sharing, but the models matched the sharing seen between unrelated individuals. Fewer insertions were carried by abundant cord blood beta clonotypes, a similar but weaker trend appeared in young adult naive repertoires, and no such trend appeared in memory repertoires. In beta out-of-frame sequences, excess twin sharing was weaker, because having fewer shared sequences lowered the signal-to-noise ratio.

This clonotype has just a few counts. Its antigen remains undetermined. No much larger clone is present one base from it, and per-base qualities are unavailable. Preparation of the library involved 5' RACE. Instrument on record: Illumina HiSeq 2000. A universal primer binding site was added through template switching, and the final cDNA carried a unique molecular identifier so that TCR cDNA molecules could be counted accurately. First-strand cDNA for TCR alpha and beta chains was synthesized from specific primers in the conserved constant-segment region. To control for contamination, every cDNA library carried two barcodes: a SMART-Mk sample barcode plus Illumina barcodes. TruSeq adapter sequences along with Illumina sample barcodes were introduced in two successive PCR steps. TCR alpha and beta cDNA libraries were sequenced on the Illumina HiSeq platform with custom primers. The original methods were these. MiGEC processed the raw reads to extract unique molecular identifiers, while MiXCR was used to determine the CDR3 positions. For each individual, recombination models were inferred using an EM algorithm with the repgenHMM and IGoR tools. Shared clonotype analysis was performed with the tcR package in R, normalizing sharing by the product of cloneset sizes. To study raw recombination without the effects of thymic and clonal selection, out-of-frame nonproductive sequences were analyzed. Clones were called with MiXCR by TCRdb after fastp trimmed the public reads at Q25, and only in-frame beta chains were retained. Rows matching on CDR3 protein sequence are summarized as one entry with the most common DNA and genes. TCRdb's processing, not the authors' own work, is the source of the V and J calls. This sample holds 350,000 or so distinct CDR3 sequences; approximately 10% were observed only once. 8% to 9.5% of the sample rests with the top ten.

The germline V gene gives CDR1 as MGHRA and CDR2 as YSYEKL. From the cysteine through the phenylalanine, the CDR3 covers 18 amino acids. The only DNA kept is the CDR3, 54 bases in frame from the first base. V was cut back by 3 bases and J by 8 bases, leaving a gap of 28 bases between them. All donors were healthy Caucasians. The study also sequenced three unrelated non-twin adults: a male aged 18 to 29, a male aged 50 to 59 and a female aged 50 to 59. Miltenyi CD45RO+ enrichment and human naive T-cell isolation kits were used to isolate memory (CD45RO+) and naive T cells from PBMC. The sequence derives from a woman aged 45 to 65 in good health. The chain is assembled from TRBV4-1 and TRBJ1-2, and TRBD1 may be the D gene, going by 6 matching bases. Sequenced: naive T cells sorted from blood. The cell subset or site label, read with the paper, signifies: cells isolated with a human naive T-cell isolation kit. CDR3 region: CASSHPTRDTSRTGGYTF. The DNA is TGCGCCAGCAGCCATCCAACCCGGGACACAAGTAGAACGGGGGGCTACACCTTC.